These T cell receptor beta chains were read from a single sample in a study of T cell responses to AZD1222 COVID-19 vaccine. Sequenced by immunoSEQ multiplex PCR; TCRdb stores in-frame clones only, minus some. This repertoire shows some 100,000 clones, about 90% found once; its top ten account for 4.5% to 5.5%. The starting material was peripheral blood, obtained on day 0 of AZD1222 vaccination. Source of these receptors: an adult in good health. Each CDR3 is given without its conserved first and last residue. The D gene is left open where the match is weak.

NA	TRBV3-1/TRBV3-2	TRBJ1-1	ASSFRDSGTEAF
NA	TRBV19	TRBJ2-7	ASSTARYYEQY
TRBD1	TRBV27	TRBJ2-7	ASRGLRGWHEQY
TRBD1	TRBV18	TRBJ1-1	ASSPLGTDEAF
NA	TRBV5-1	TRBJ2-7	ASSLSSPGSYEQY
NA	TRBV30	TRBJ1-2	AWSVSRNNYGYT
TRBD1	TRBV11-2	TRBJ1-2	ASSQGQNYGYT
NA	TRBV7-2	TRBJ2-2	ASSFFPPRNTGELF
NA	TRBV25-1	TRBJ1-4	ASTDQGNNEKLF
TRBD1	TRBV28	TRBJ2-7	ASSARDGTGGTEQY
NA	TRBV4-3	TRBJ2-1	ASSQDTYNEQF
NA	TRBV5-5	TRBJ1-6	ASSWGAGANSPLH
NA	TRBV18	TRBJ1-4	ASSPESGFNEKLF
NA	TRBV5-7	TRBJ2-2	ASSYPGGPNTGELF
NA	TRBV4-2	TRBJ2-1	ASSSGNEQF
NA	TRBV21-1	TRBJ1-5	ASSKADRARDQPQH
TRBD1	TRBV19	TRBJ1-1	ASSRIVGQGPTEAF
NA	TRBV5-1	TRBJ1-1	ASSSNLGGGTEAF
NA	TRBV6-4	TRBJ2-2	ASSEIATGELF
TRBD2	TRBV6-6	TRBJ2-7	ASTSLAGGPYEQY
NA	TRBV4-1	TRBJ1-3	ASSLPLGNTIY
NA	TRBV10-2	TRBJ1-6	ASSEREDSPLH
NA	TRBV7-9	TRBJ2-7	ASRGGLSYEQY
TRBD2	TRBV7-2	TRBJ2-2	ASSFLLAGGPYDTGELF
NA	TRBV5-5	TRBJ1-1	ASSFSGGDTEAF
TRBD2	TRBV6-4	TRBJ2-3	ASSLAGESTDTQY
NA	TRBV6-5	TRBJ2-1	ASSTLGINEQF
NA	TRBV10-3	TRBJ2-5	AISEPQGKETQY
NA	TRBV10-3	TRBJ2-7	AISGAGSLGEDEQY
NA	TRBV2	TRBJ2-7	ASSDRTVESYEQY
NA	TRBV7-2	TRBJ2-7	ASSPWTEGRLY
NA	TRBV12-5	TRBJ2-3	ASGFDLSRDTQY
NA	TRBV5-6	TRBJ2-3	ASSLGADVGGLTDTQY
NA	TRBV6-5	TRBJ1-5	ASKGGTQPQH
NA	TRBV29-1	TRBJ2-1	SGFSISGVRSYNEQF
TRBD1	TRBV7-9	TRBJ1-1	ASRQTGDLEAF
NA	TRBV10-3	TRBJ2-7	ATSENYEQY
NA	TRBV28	TRBJ2-5	ASSATRMETQY
NA	TRBV19	TRBJ1-1	ASTPWGATRGEVTEAF
TRBD2	TRBV5-1	TRBJ2-3	ASLEPGGSQY
NA	TRBV3-1/TRBV3-2	TRBJ2-3	ASSPWDNTDTQY
NA	TRBV6-5	TRBJ2-1	ASSFAHMNEQF
TRBD2	TRBV29-1	TRBJ2-1	SVDSSVAGGYEQF
NA	TRBV29-1	TRBJ1-1	SVSSRGGEAF